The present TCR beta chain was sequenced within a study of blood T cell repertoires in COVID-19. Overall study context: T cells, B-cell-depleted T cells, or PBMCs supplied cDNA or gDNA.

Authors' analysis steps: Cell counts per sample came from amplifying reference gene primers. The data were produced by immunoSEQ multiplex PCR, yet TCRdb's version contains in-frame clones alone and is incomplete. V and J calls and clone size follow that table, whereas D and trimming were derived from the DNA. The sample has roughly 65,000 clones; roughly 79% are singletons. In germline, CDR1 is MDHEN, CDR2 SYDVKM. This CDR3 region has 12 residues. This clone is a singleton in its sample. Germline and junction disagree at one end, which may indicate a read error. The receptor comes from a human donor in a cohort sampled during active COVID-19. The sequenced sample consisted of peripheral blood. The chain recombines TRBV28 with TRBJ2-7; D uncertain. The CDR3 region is CASSLEPYGQYF. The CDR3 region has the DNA TGTGCCAGCAGTCTGGAGCCTTACGGGCAGTACTTC.